This T cell receptor (beta chain) was identified during a study of T cells in localized non-small cell lung cancer. Study results and limitations: Of the top 100 tumor clones, median 57 were in adjacent lung, 25 to 35 among its top 100. A denser population of T cells in blood accompanied longer overall survival.

Some clones are missing from TCRdb's copy, which holds only in-frame ones; the method was immunoSEQ multiplex PCR. Altogether approximately 64,000 clones are present, 75% to 90% being singletons, with the ten largest covering under 2.5%. About this clone itself: Its antigen is not known.

Sequenced here: peripheral blood, sampled before any cancer treatment. This clonotype was sampled from a woman aged 40-75 years with stage I lung adenocarcinoma.

As DNA, the CDR3 is TGCGCCAGCAGTGGAAGTTTATTACGCGGGCGGAGGATGAACACTGAAGCTTTCTTT. This translates into CASSGSLLRGRRMNTEAFF. This chain uses TRBV5-1 with TRBJ1-1; D uncertain. The germline V gene encodes CDR1 SGHRS and CDR2 YFSETQ. The CDR3 has 19 residues. Trimming took 5 bases from V and 0 from J, leaving 26 bases between them.